The 12 T cell receptor beta chains below were found in one sample sequenced in a study of T cell changes during pregnancy in multiple sclerosis. The protocol was immunoSEQ multiplex PCR, while the TCRdb copy is restricted to in-frame clones and leaves out a portion. The table has about 41,000 clones, approximately 90% seen once. The sequences come from CD4+ T cells from peripheral blood mononuclear cells, collected in the first trimester of pregnancy. Receptors were obtained from a female donor with multiple sclerosis, enrolled in a pregnancy study.

This rearrangement joins TRBV5-1 to TRBJ1-4; no reliable D call. Germline CDR1 reads SGHRS; CDR2 reads YFSETQ. The CDR3 is made up of 14 amino acids. The V end was cut by 2 bases, the J end by 8 bases, with 13 bases between. CDR3 sequence reads: CASSFSGNEEKLFF. The CDR3 DNA reads as TGCGCCAGCAGCTTCTCCGGGAACGAGGAAAAACTGTTTTTT.

Remarks on this clone: A read error may produce the germline difference seen at one junction end. The chain joins TRBV9 to TRBJ1-2; perhaps TRBD1 as D (6 bases). The CDR3 runs 14 residues. Looked up from germline, CDR1 is SGDLS and CDR2 is YYNGEE. This CDR3 is CASSSRQANYGHTF. For the CDR3, the DNA is TGTGCCAGCAGCTCCCGACAGGCTAACTATGGCCACACCTTC. The variable domain in full, completed from reference TRBV9 and TRBJ1-2, reads DSGVTQTPKHLITATGQRVTLRCSPRSGDLSVYWYQQSLDQGLQFLIQYYNGEERAKGNILERFSAQQFPDLHSELNLSSLELGDSALYFCASSSRQANYGHTFGSGTRLTVV.

V and J are TRBV9 and TRBJ2-3, with TRBD2 identical over 8 bases. The CDR3 sequence is 16 residues long. The V gene's germline CDR1 is SGDLS and CDR2 YYNGEE. After removal of 10 bases from V and 4 bases from J, the junction contained 17 bases not matched to a gene. This chain's CDR3 is CAARGEEREWADTQYF. The CDR3, as DNA: TGTGCCGCCCGGGGGGAAGAGCGGGAGTGGGCAGATACGCAGTATTTT.

This clone was picked up one time. The V call is TRBV10-3, the J call TRBJ1-5, with 7 positions matching TRBD1. V lost 10 bases, J lost 3 bases, and 12 bases stayed unmatched. Looked up from germline, CDR1 is ENHRY and CDR2 is SYGVKD. CDR3 length: 15 residues. The DNA of the CDR3 is TGTGCCACCCGACAGGGCACAACGGACAATCAGCCCCAGCATTTT. It encodes CATRQGTTDNQPQHF.

This clone was seen a handful of times. The V call is TRBV19, the J call TRBJ1-1; tentative D call: TRBD1 (6 bases). V lost 6 bases and J 3 bases, leaving 17 bases between the germline ends. Per the germline V gene, CDR1 is LNHDA and CDR2 is SQIVND (reference sequence). This CDR3 contains 15 residues. CDR3 sequence: CASSRGRGRDTEAFF. The CDR3 DNA sequence: TGTGCCAGTAGCCGGGGGAGGGGGAGGGACACTGAAGCTTTCTTT. Full variable domain (outside the CDR3, taken from reference TRBV19 and TRBJ1-1): DGGITQSPKYLFRKEGQNVTLSCEQNLNHDAMYWYRQDPGQGLRLIYYSQIVNDFQKGDIAEGYSVSREKKESFPLTVTSAQKNPTAFYLCASSRGRGRDTEAFFGQGTRLTVV.

The J gene is TRBJ2-3, the V gene TRBV28, with TRBD2 matching over 7 bases. V dropped 6 bases and J dropped 0; count of bases not matched to a gene: 6. This CDR3 contains 15 residues. Germline-derived CDR1 and CDR2 are MDHEN and SYDVKM. The CDR3 loop reads CASRVAGTSTDTQYF. CDR3 in DNA: TGTGCCAGCAGGGTAGCGGGCACCAGCACAGATACGCAGTATTTT.

This clone came up once. This chain links TRBV28 with TRBJ2-1; 8 bases fit TRBD1. V shed 3 bases and J 6 bases; nucleotides not matched to a gene: 4. The CDR3 consists of 14 residues. Germline loops: CDR1 MDHEN, CDR2 SYDVKM. For the CDR3, the DNA is TGTGCCAGCAGTTTGGACAGGGTGCGCAATGAGCAGTTCTTC. It yields the protein CASSLDRVRNEQFF.

The genes are TRBV27 and TRBJ2-7; 14 bases are a match to TRBD2. The CDR3 totals 16 residues. Germline V gene sequence: CDR1 MNHEY, CDR2 SMNVEV (reference sequence). Germline trimming cut 6 bases from V and 4 bases from J; bases unmatched to any gene: 8. The CDR3 here is CASSLGLAGGAYEQYF. DNA of the CDR3: TGTGCCAGCAGCCTCGGACTAGCGGGAGGTGCTTACGAGCAGTACTTC.

This chain links TRBV28 with TRBJ1-2, with a tentative D call TRBD1 (6 bases). The V and J ends lost 3 bases and 8 bases respectively, with 19 bases between them. The germline CDR1 and CDR2 sequences are MDHEN and SYDVKM. The CDR3 is made up of 15 amino acids. The DNA for the CDR3 is TGTGCCAGCAGTTTTGGGGGCTCCCTCATTGCGGGCTACACCTTC. Translation gives CASSFGGSLIAGYTF.

J is TRBJ2-5 and V is TRBV11-2; TRBD2 might be the D (5 bases). In germline, CDR1 is SGHAT, CDR2 FQNNGV. V was trimmed by 4 bases and J by 0 bases, leaving 18 bases between them. The CDR3 totals 17 residues. The DNA for the CDR3 is TGTGCCAGCAGCTCCCGTGTTATAGCGACCTACCAAGAGACCCAGTACTTC. It specifies CASSSRVIATYQETQYF.

The chain combines TRBV6-6 with TRBJ1-1, with a weak D call TRBD1 (5 bases). V lost 5 bases, J lost 7 bases, and 17 bases lay in between. This CDR3 is 14 amino acids long. CDR1 and CDR2 from the germline V gene are MNHNY and SVGAGI (reference sequence). CDR3 residues: CASSPPPYRSEAFF. DNA of the CDR3: TGTGCCAGCAGTCCACCTCCGTACAGGAGTGAAGCTTTCTTT.

CDR3 nucleotide sequence: TGTGCCAGCAGTCGGGAGTATAATTCACCCCTCCACTTT. Protein sequence: CASSREYNSPLHF. This chain joins TRBV6-5 and TRBJ1-6; D uncertain. CDR1 MNHEY and CDR2 SVGAGI come from the germline V gene. The CDR3 loop spans 13 amino acids. V lost 5 bases and J lost 4, with 6 bases in between.